Listed below are T cell receptor beta chains from one sample, sequenced in a study of T cells after yellow fever vaccination. MiXCR, applied by TCRdb to the 5' RACE reads, yields one record per CDR3 protein. Among 450,000 to 550,000 distinct CDR3 sequences, 20% to 25% were seen once, and the ten largest hold 15% to 20%. The input for sequencing was PBMCs, taken about 21 days after the first yellow fever vaccination. The origin of the receptors is a man aged 18 to 35 who received the YFV17D yellow fever vaccine. The CDR3 runs from the conserved cysteine through the conserved F or W. The D gene is left open where the match is weak. A row's size may be missing; if present it is once, few, many or a size class.

j_gene	d_gene	v_gene	abundance	CDR3aa	CDR3nt
TRBJ1-5	NA	TRBV4-2	NA	CASSHKVADSNQPQHF	TGTGCCAGCAGCCACAAAGTGGCGGACAGCAATCAGCCCCAGCATTTT
TRBJ2-5	NA	TRBV10-3	few	CATGDSQETQYF	TGTGCCACGGGGGACAGTCAAGAGACCCAGTACTTC
TRBJ2-6	NA	TRBV18	NA	CASSPLPGVAGANVLTF	TGTGCCAGCTCACCACTTCCAGGGGTAGCCGGGGCCAACGTCCTGACTTTC
TRBJ2-5	NA	TRBV4-2	NA	CASSQESAETQYF	TGTGCCAGCAGCCAAGAATCTGCAGAGACCCAGTACTTC
TRBJ1-1	NA	TRBV7-9	NA	CAIPPVNTEAFF	TGTGCCATCCCTCCCGTGAACACTGAAGCTTTCTTT
TRBJ1-2	NA	TRBV20-1	NA	CSASGPYYGYTF	TGCAGTGCTAGTGGGCCGTACTATGGCTACACCTTC
TRBJ1-3	TRBD1	TRBV25-1	NA	CASSKGQGAGGNTIYF	TGTGCCAGCAGTAAAGGACAGGGGGCTGGTGGAAACACCATATATTTT
TRBJ1-3	NA	TRBV12-3/TRBV12-4	few	CASSLWGAGNTIYF	TGTGCCAGCAGTTTATGGGGGGCTGGAAACACCATATATTTT
TRBJ2-5	NA	TRBV23-1	NA	CASSRTGAKSQETQYF	TGCGCCAGCAGTCGAACGGGAGCCAAGAGCCAAGAGACCCAGTACTTC
TRBJ2-5	NA	TRBV5-6	few	CASSLDEKETQYF	TGTGCCAGCAGCTTGGACGAGAAAGAGACCCAGTACTTC
TRBJ1-2	NA	TRBV2	few	CASTEQGRKGYTF	TGTGCCAGCACCGAACAGGGAAGGAAAGGCTACACCTTC
TRBJ2-5	NA	TRBV20-1	NA	CSARFTRGQETQYF	TGCAGTGCTAGATTCACTAGGGGGCAAGAGACCCAGTACTTC
TRBJ2-1	NA	TRBV6-5	few	CASSYSSAGIYNEQFF	TGTGCCAGCAGTTACTCCTCCGCGGGGATCTACAATGAGCAGTTCTTC